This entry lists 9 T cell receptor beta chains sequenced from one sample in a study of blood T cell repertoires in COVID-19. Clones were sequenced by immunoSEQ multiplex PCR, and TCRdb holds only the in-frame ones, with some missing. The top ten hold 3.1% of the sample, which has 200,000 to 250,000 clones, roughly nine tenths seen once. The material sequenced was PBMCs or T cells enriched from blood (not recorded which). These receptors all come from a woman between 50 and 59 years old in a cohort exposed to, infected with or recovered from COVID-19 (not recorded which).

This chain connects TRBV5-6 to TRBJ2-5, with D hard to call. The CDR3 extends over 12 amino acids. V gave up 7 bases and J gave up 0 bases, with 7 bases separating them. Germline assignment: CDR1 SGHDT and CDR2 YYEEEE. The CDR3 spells CASGQYQETQYF. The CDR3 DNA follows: TGTGCCAGCGGCCAGTACCAAGAGACCCAGTACTTC.

Here the CDR3 DNA reads TGTGCCAGCAGCTCTCGGACTAGCGGGGGGTTGAGATATGGGCAAGAGACCCAGTACTTC. This gives the protein CASSSRTSGGLRYGQETQYF. The chain couples TRBV13 to TRBJ2-5, with 14 bases lining up with TRBD2. V lost 4 bases, J lost 2 bases, and 15 bases stayed unmatched. CDR3 length: 20 amino acids. From germline, CDR1 is PRHDT and CDR2 FYEKMQ (reference sequence).

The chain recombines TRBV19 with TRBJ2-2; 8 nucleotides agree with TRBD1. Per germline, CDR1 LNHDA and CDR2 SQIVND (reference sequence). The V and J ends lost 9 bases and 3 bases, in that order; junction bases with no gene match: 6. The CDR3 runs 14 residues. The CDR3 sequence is CASAGQGHTGELFF. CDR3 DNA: TGTGCCAGCGCTGGACAGGGTCACACCGGGGAGCTGTTTTTT.

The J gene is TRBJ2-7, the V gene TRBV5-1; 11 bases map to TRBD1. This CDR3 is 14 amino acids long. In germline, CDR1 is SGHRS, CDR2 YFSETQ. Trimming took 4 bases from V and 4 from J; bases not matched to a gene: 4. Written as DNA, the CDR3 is TGCGCCAGCAGCGGACAGGGGGCGAGGTACGAGCAGTACTTC. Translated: CASSGQGARYEQYF.

The CDR3 coding sequence is TGTGCCAGCAGCTTTGGTTTTGGTGCGGGTTCTAACTATGGCTACACCTTC. Residues: CASSFGFGAGSNYGYTF. The J gene is TRBJ1-2, the V gene TRBV7-2; no clear D. From germline, CDR1 is SGHTA and CDR2 FQGNSA. V was cut by 3 bases and J by 0 bases, with 17 bases left in between. The CDR3 sequence is 17 residues long.

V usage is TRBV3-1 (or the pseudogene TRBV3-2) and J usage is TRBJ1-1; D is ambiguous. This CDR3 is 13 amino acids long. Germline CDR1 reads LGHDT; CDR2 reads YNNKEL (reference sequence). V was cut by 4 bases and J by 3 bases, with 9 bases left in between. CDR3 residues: CASSPRRDTEAFF. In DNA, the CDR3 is TGTGCCAGCAGCCCCAGACGGGACACTGAAGCTTTCTTT.

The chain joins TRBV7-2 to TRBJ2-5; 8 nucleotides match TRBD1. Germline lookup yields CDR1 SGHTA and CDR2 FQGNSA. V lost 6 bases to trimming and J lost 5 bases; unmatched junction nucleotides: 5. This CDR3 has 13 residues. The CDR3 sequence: CASRAGGAETQYF. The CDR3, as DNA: TGTGCCAGCAGGGCAGGGGGCGCGGAGACCCAGTACTTC.

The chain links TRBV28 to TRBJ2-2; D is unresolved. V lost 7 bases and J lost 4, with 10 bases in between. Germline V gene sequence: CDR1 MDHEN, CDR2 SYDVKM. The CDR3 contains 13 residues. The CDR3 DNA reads TGTGCCAGCATAGTGTCCGGCACCGGGGAGCTGTTTTTT. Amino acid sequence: CASIVSGTGELFF.

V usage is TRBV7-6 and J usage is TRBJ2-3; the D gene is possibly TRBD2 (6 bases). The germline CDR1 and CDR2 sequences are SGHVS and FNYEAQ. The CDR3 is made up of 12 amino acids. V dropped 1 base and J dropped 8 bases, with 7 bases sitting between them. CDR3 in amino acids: CASSLVGGTQYF. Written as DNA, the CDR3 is TGTGCCAGCAGCTTAGTGGGGGGTACGCAGTATTTT. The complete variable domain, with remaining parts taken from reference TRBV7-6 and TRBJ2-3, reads GAGVSQSPRYKVTKRGQDVALRCDPISGHVSLYWYRQALGQGPEFLTYFNYEAQQDKSGLPNDRFSAERPEGSISTLTIQRTEQRDSAMYRCASSLVGGTQYFGPGTRLTVL.